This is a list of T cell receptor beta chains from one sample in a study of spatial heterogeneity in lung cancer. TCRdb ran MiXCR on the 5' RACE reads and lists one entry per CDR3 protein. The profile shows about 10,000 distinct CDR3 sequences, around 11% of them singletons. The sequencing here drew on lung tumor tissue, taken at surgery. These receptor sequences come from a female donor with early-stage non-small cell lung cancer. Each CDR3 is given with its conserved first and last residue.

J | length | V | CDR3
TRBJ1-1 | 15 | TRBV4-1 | CASSQEEGPTVEAFF
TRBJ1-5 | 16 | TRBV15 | CATSRGAGGRRQPQHF
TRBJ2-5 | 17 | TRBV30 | CAWSVPRLGQGMETQYF
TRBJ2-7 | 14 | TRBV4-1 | CASSPENGRGEQYF
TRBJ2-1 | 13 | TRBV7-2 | CASSPHRDNEQFF
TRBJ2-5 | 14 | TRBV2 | CASSGTGGDETQYF
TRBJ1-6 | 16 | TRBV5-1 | CASSLDGGNGNSPLHF
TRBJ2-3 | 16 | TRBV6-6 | CASTNSMGPSTDTQYF
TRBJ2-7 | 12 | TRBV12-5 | CASGLDSYEQYF
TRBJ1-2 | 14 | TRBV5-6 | CASSLGPVPYGYTF
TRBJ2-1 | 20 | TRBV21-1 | CASGLKGLAGGRWSYNEQFF
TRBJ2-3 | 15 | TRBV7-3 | CASSFAGGPGDTQYF
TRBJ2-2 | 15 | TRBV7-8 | CASSLRARNTGELFF
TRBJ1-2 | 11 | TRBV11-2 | CASSLVEGYTF
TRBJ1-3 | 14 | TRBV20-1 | CSAQELSSGNTIYF
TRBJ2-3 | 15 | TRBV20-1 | CSARLAGVRTDTQYF
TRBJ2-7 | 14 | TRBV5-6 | CASSPGTPLREQYF
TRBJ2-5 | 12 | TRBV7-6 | CASSPQVETQYF
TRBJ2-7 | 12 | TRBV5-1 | CASSLGQEEQYF
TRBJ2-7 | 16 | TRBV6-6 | CASKEQAGRRRDEQYF
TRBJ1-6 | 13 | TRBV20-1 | CSAPGGGNSPLHF
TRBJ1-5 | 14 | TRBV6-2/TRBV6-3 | CATGETGRSQPQHF
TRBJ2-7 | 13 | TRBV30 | CAWTPDSAYEQYF
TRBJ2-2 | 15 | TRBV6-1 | CASAKLAGDTGELFF
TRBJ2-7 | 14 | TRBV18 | CASSPGTSGVEQYF
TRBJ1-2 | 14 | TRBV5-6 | CASSVGQGAAGYTF
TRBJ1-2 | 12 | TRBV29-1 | CSVSEGAYGYTF
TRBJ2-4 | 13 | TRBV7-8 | CASSLRKENIQYF
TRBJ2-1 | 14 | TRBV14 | CASSQDARTAGSYF
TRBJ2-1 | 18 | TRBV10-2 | CASSEKVGSGLTYNEQFF
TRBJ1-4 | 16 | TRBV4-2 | CASSQDRGGPNEKLFF
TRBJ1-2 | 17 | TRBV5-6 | CASSAPDGSSANYGYTF
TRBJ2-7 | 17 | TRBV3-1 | CASSQAVGWGYKDEQYF
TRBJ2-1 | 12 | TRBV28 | CASNLRGNEHFF
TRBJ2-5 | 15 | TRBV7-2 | CASSFVLAGRETQYF
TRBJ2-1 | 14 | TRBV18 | CASSPLELGGEQFF
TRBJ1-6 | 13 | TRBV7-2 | CASSLARDSPLHF
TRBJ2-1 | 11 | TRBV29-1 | CSVELYNEQFF
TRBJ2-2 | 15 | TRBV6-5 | CASSSRTSPTGELFF
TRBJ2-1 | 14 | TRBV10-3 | CAIKSTRSYNEQFF
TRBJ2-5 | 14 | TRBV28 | CASSLLAGVETQYF
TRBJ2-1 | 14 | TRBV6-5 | CASSYRDRVGEQFF
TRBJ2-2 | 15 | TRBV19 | CASRRAGERTGVLFF
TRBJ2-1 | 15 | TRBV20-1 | CSARDFSGVYNEQFF
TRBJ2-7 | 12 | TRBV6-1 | CASSLGGDEQYF
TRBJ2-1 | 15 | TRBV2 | CASRDGGGSYNEQFF
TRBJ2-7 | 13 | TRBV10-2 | CASSLRQGYEQYF